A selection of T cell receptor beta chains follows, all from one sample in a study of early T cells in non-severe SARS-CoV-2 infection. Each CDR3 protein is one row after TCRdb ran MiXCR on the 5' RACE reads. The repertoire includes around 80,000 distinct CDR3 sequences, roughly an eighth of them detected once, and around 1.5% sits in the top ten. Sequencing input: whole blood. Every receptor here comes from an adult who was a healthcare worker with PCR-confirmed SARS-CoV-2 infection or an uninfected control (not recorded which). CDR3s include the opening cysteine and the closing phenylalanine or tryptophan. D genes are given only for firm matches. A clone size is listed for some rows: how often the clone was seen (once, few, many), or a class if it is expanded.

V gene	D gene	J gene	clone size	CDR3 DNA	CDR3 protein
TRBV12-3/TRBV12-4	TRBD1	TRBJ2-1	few	TGTGCCAGCAGTTTAGGAGGGGGCGCTCTCAATGAGCAGTTCTTC	CASSLGGGALNEQFF
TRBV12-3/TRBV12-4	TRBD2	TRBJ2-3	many	TGTGCCAGCAGCCCGACGAAACTAATAGCGGGGGGCCCTAAGGGGACGCAGTATTTT	CASSPTKLIAGGPKGTQYF
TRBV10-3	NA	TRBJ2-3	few	TGTGCCATCAGATCCCGGGGGAGCACAGATACGCAGTATTTT	CAIRSRGSTDTQYF
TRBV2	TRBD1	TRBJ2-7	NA	TGTGCCAGTCTGGACAGGGGGCACAACGAGCAGTACTTC	CASLDRGHNEQYF
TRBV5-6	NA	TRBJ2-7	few	TGTGCCAGCAGCCACCGGGCCAGGGTTTCCTACGAGCAGTACTTC	CASSHRARVSYEQYF
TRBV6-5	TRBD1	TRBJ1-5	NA	TGTGCCAGCAGCCAGGACAGGGGGCACCAGCCCCAGCATTTT	CASSQDRGHQPQHF
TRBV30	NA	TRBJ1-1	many	TGTGCCTGGAGTGTCAAAGGTGAAGCTTTCTTT	CAWSVKGEAFF
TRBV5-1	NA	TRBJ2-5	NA	TGCGCCAGCAGCCCTACGCGGACCTTTCAGGAGACCCAGTACTTC	CASSPTRTFQETQYF
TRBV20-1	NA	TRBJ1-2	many	TGCAGTGCCGCTCCCCCTCGGGGCTATGGCTACACCTTC	CSAAPPRGYGYTF
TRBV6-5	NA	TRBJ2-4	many	TGTGCCAGCAGTTACTCGGTCGCGGGGGCCTGGGCCAAAAACATTCAGTACTTC	CASSYSVAGAWAKNIQYF
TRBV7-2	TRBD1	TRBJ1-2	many	TGTGCCAGCAGCTTGGAGACAGGGGGGTACTATGGCTACACCTTC	CASSLETGGYYGYTF
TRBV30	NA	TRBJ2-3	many	TGTGCCTGGAGTTCCTCCGCTCGTACGCAGTATTTT	CAWSSSARTQYF
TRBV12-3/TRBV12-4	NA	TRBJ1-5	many	TGTGCCAGCAGGGCCCCGATTGTAAATCAGCCCCAGCATTTT	CASRAPIVNQPQHF
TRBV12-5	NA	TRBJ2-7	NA	TGTGCTAGTGGTCCCGCCTCGTCCTACGAGCAGTACTTC	CASGPASSYEQYF
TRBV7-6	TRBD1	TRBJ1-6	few	TGTGCCAGCAGCTATGGAGGACAGGGCGTCTATAATTCACCCCTCCACTTT	CASSYGGQGVYNSPLHF
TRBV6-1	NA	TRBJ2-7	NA	TGTGCCAGCAGACGGAATTATGCCGAGCAGTACTTC	CASRRNYAEQYF
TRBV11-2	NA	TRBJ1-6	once	TGTGCCAGCAGCCCACAGGGAAGTGTTTCACCCCTCCACTTT	CASSPQGSVSPLHF
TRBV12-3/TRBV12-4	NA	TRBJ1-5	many	TGTGCCAGCAGGGGGACTGGGTCCCAGCATTTT	CASRGTGSQHF
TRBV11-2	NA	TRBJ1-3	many	TGTGCCAGCAGCTTAACCCTTAACAGGCCCCTCGGAGACACCATATATTTT	CASSLTLNRPLGDTIYF
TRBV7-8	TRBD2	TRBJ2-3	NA	TGTGCCAGCAGCTTTACTAGCGGGGGGGGCACAGATACGCAGTATTTT	CASSFTSGGGTDTQYF
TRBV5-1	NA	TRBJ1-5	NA	TGCGCCAGCAGCTTGCTACCTCAGGGGAACAATCAGCCCCAGCATTTT	CASSLLPQGNNQPQHF
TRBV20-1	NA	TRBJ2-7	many	TGCAGTGCTAGAGGCCCTCTGGGGGGTGGTTCCTACGAGCAGTACTTC	CSARGPLGGGSYEQYF
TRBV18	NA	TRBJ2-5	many	TGTGCCAGCTCCAAGGACATCCAAGAGACCCAGTACTTC	CASSKDIQETQYF
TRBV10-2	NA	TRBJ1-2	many	TGCGCCAGCAGTGAGTCCCGAAGGGGGAAAGGCTACACCTTC	CASSESRRGKGYTF
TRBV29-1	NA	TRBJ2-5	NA	TGCAGCGTTGACCGGGTGGGGGGAGAGACCCAGTACTTC	CSVDRVGGETQYF
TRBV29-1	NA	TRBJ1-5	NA	TGCAGCGTTCCGATATGGAGCAGCCATCAGCCCCAGCATTTT	CSVPIWSSHQPQHF
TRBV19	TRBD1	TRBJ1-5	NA	TGTGCCAGTAGTACCGGACAGGTCGATCGGCAGCCCCAGCATTTT	CASSTGQVDRQPQHF
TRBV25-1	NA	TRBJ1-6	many	TGTGCCAGCAGTGAACCCGGGACACCGGGACATGCCCTCCACTTT	CASSEPGTPGHALHF
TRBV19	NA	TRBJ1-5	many	TGTGCCAGTATTATGGGACCCGGTATAGGGCCCCAGCATTTT	CASIMGPGIGPQHF